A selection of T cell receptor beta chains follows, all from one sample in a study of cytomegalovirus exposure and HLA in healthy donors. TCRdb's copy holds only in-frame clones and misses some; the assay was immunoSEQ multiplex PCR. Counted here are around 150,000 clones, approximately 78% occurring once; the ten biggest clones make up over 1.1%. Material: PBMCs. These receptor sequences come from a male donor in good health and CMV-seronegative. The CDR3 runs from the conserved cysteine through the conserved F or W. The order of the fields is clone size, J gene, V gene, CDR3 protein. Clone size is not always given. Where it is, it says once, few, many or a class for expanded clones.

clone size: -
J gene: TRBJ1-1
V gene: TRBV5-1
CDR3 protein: CASSLADARGTEAFF

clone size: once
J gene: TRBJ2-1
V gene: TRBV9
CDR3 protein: CASSVGTNSYNEQFF

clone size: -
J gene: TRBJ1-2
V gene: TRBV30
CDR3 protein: CAWSVLTGNGYTF

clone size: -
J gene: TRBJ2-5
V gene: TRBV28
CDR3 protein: CASTTSGSRETQYF

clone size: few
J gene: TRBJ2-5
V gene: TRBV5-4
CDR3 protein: CASSLVSGSEETQYF

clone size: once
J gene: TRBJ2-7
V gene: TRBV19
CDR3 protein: CASSGQDPSEQYF

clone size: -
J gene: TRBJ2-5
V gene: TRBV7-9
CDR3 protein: CASSMNRLAGGRETQYF

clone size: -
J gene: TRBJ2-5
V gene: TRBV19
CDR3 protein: CASSIRFQETQYF

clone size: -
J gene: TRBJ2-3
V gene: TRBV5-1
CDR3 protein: CASSLDRGAGPVTDTQYF

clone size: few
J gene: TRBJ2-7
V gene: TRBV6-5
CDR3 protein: CASSSPGQGSAYEQYF

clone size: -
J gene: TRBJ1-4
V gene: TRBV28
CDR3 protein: CASLNSDRNEKLFF

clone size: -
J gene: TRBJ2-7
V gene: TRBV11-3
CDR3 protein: CASSLGQGAEQYF

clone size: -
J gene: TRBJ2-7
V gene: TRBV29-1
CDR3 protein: CSVEGQGGIYEQYF

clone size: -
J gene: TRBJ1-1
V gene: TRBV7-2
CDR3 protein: CASSPGTGYTEAFF

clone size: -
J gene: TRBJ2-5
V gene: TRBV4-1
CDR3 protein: CASSQAPGRNQETQYF

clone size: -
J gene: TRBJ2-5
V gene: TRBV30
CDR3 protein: CAWSPGTLAGGPGETQYF

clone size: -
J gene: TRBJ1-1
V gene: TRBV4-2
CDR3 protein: CASSQGGLDTEAFF

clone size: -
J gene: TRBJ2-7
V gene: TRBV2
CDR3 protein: CASERSYYEQYF

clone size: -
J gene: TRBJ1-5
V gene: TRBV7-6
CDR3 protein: CASSPRQGVGQPQHF

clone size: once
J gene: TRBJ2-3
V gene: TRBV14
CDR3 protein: CASSLSTGALGTDTQYF

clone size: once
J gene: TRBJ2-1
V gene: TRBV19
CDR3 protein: CASSMSGRSLGNEQFF

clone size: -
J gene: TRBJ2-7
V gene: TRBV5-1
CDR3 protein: CASSRGLAGGSVSNEQYF

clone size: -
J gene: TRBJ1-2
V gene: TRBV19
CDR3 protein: CASSDRGNGYTF

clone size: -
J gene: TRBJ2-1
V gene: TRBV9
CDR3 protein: CASSTRDYYNEQFF

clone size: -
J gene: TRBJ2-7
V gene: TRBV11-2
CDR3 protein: CASSLDGLSEQYF

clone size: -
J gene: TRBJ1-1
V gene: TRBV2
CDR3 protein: CASSETANPLNTEAFF

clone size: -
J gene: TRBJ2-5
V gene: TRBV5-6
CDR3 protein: CASSSRRAYQETQYF

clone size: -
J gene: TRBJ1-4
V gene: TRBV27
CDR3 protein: CASSSLQGIPTNEKLFF

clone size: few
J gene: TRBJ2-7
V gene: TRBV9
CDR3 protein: CASSPRGRDEQYF

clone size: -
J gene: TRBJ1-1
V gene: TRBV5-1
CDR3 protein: CASSLMGMNTEAFF

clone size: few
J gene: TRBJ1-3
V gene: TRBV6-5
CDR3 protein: CASSYSRGQGNTIYF

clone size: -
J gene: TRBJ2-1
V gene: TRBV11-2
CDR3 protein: CASSLGLSYNEQFF

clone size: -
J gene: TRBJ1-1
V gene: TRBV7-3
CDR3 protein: CASSFGGITEAFF

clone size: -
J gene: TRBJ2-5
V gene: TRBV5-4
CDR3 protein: CASSLTSGQKETQYF

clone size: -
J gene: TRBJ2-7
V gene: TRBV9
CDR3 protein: CASSVFEGAYEQYF

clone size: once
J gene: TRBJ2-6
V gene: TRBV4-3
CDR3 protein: CASSQQPHSLSGANVLTF

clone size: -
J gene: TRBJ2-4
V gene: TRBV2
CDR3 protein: CASAAGAGNIQYF

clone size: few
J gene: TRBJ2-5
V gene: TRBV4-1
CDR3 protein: CASRPRQSQEETQYF

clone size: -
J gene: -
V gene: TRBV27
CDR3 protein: CASSLSSSSYEQYF

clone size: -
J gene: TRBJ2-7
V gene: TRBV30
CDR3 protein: CAWREGDSSYEQYF

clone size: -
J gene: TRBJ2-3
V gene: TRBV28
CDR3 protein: CASSFQRRRGTDTQYF

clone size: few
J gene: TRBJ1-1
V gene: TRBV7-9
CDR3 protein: CASSYTGNTEAFF

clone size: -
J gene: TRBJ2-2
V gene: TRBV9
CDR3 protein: CASSGGTSPGELFF

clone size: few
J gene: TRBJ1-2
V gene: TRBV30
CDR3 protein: CAWKQGGYTF

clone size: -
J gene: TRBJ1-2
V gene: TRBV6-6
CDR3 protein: CASSSGSGVYGYTF

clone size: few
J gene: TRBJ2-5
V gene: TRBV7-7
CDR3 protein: CASSLGGGQETQYF